The T cell receptor (beta chain) under discussion was sequenced for a study of Graves' ophthalmopathy and Graves' hyperthyroidism (dated by TCRdb to the late 2010s). Turning to the overall study: Stable hyperthyroidism was defined as no progression to ophthalmopathy within 18 months of follow-up. To explore V-J signatures that distinguish ophthalmopathy from hyperthyroidism, a discovery set of 95 to 100 patients was enrolled, made up of roughly 41 with ophthalmopathy and some 58 with stable hyperthyroidism. Following sampling, methimazole starting at 30 mg daily was administered to hyperthyroidism patients, and high-dose intravenous methylprednisolone was administered to ophthalmopathy patients. T-cell repertoires of thyroid tissue and blood were compared in about 6 hyperthyroidism patients. In total, over 130 blood samples were TCR-sequenced: approximately 42 ophthalmopathy, under 85 hyperthyroidism and around 17 hyperthyroidism-to-ophthalmopathy patients. An independent validation cohort comprised roughly 20 hyperthyroidism patients and roughly 15 patients who later progressed from hyperthyroidism to ophthalmopathy. The study used TCR beta repertoire signatures to distinguish Graves' ophthalmopathy from Graves' hyperthyroidism and to predict progression to ophthalmopathy.

TCR beta CDR3 regions were amplified from RNA transcripts for repertoire sequencing. The first round of RT-PCR was done with HTBI primers and the Qiagen OneStep RT-PCR kit, and was followed by a second round of multiplex PCR, then size selection and purification. The libraries underwent paired-end sequencing with 100 bp reads on an Illumina HiSeq2000. On the study's bioinformatics: SOAPnuke was used for read processing, and reads with adapters, uncalled bases, a mean Phred below 15, or no exact constant-primer or identifier match were discarded. COPE v1.2.5 was used to merge the high-quality paired reads. Each unique nucleotide sequence was treated as a clonotype, and MiTCR v1.1 was used to align the clonotypes to the IMGT TRB V, D and J references. The analysis was limited to V-J combinations with a frequency above 0.0001, which together covered just over 98% of the repertoires. For each V-J combination, a TCR clonal expansion and chaos score was defined as F50 clonal expansion divided by the chaos observed in the TCRdist matrix. Features were reduced by Welch's t-statistics and random forest to over ten V-J combinations, which fed a naive Bayes classifier. The Morisita-Horn index was used to measure how similar the thyroid and blood repertoires were. TCRdb ran its own pipeline on the public reads, namely fastp trimming at Q25 and MiXCR clone calling, and kept in-frame beta chains. Each CDR3 protein appears once, grouped with its most common genes and DNA. These V and J calls originate from TCRdb's pipeline instead of the authors' own analysis. In this sample the table shows 560,000 or so distinct CDR3 sequences, under 45% of which occur a single time. The ten biggest clones cover about 4.6% of the sample.

Patients with hyperthyroidism were aged 18 to 65 years, had been newly diagnosed, and had a disease duration of less than 2 months. Patients with other autoimmune diseases, uncontrolled infections, pregnancy or lactation were excluded from the study. Diagnosis was based on clinical symptoms, serum thyroxine, TRAb, thyroid ultrasound and orbital computed tomography. Total RNA was extracted using Trizol reagent, and RNA quality was checked on an Agilent 2100 Bioanalyzer. This clonotype was seen at least ten times. This receptor's antigen is unknown. Base qualities are not recorded, but no much larger clone differs from it by a single base. The germline V gene (reference sequence) supplies CDR1 SGHAT and CDR2 FQDESV. Deletion took 6 bases off V and 3 bases off J, with a span of 9 bases between the germline ends. Including the terminal cysteine and phenylalanine, the CDR3 comprises 13 residues. The CDR3 DNA has 39 bases and is translated from base 1.

The research as a whole found: Most of the expanded thyroid clonotypes with a frequency above 0.001 were also detected in blood, and it was suggested that the thyroid immune response may be reflected by blood repertoires. In validation, the model predicted ophthalmopathy progression with more than 70% sensitivity and about 77% specificity; some 13 predicted patients were CT-confirmed with GO in a median of 6.5 months. Sample size was not predetermined statistically, and investigators were not blinded to group allocation. The 13-signature model separated ophthalmopathy from stable hyperthyroidism with over 85% sensitivity and almost 84% specificity in cross-validation, and 80%/75% in the test set.

This receptor was taken from an adult man with Graves' hyperthyroidism. The sequencing input was peripheral blood or thyroid tissue (not recorded which). The chain employs TRBV11-1 and TRBJ1-5, and possibly TRBD1, on 6 matching bases. CDR3 reads: CASSRTDNQPQHF. The nucleotide sequence is given as TGTGCCAGCAGTCGGACAGACAATCAGCCCCAGCATTTT.